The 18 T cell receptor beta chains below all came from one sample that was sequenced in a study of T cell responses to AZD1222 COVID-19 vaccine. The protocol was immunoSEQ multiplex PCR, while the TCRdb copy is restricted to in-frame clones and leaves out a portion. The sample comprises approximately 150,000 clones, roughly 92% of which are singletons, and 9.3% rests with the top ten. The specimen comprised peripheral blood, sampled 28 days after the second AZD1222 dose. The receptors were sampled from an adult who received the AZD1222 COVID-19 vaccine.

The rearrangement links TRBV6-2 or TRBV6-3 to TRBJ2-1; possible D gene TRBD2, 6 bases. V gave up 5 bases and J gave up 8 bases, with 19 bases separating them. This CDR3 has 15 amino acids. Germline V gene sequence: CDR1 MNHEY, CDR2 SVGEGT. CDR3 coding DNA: TGTGCCAGCAGTAGGCTAGCGCCGAGTTGGGATGAGCAGTTCTTC. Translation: CASSRLAPSWDEQFF.

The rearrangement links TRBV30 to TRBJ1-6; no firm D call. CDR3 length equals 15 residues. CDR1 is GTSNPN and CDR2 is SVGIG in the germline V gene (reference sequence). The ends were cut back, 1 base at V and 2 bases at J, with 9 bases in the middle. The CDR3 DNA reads TGTGCCTGGAGTGCAAGCGGGACCTATAATTCACCCCTCCACTTT. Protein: CAWSASGTYNSPLHF.

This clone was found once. CDR3 amino acids: CASRPVAGGGGELFF. The CDR3 DNA follows: TGTGCCAGCAGGCCAGTAGCGGGAGGGGGCGGGGAGCTGTTTTTT. The rearrangement uses TRBV27 and TRBJ2-2; 11 bases map to TRBD2. The trim removed 6 bases at V and 7 bases at J, leaving 7 bases unmatched. The CDR3 is made up of 15 amino acids. Germline-derived CDR1 and CDR2 are MNHEY and SMNVEV (reference sequence).

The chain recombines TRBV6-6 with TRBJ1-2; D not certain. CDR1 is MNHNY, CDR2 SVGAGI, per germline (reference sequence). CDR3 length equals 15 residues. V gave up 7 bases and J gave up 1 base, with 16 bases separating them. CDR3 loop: CASNPPQVYNYGYTF. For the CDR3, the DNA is TGTGCCAGCAATCCGCCCCAGGTCTATAACTATGGCTACACCTTC.

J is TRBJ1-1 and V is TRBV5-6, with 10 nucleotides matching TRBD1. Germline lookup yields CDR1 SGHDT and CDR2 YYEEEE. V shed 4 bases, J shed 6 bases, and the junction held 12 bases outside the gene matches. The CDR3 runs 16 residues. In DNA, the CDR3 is TGTGCCAGCAGCCGGGGGCCGGGACAGGGGACGCCTGAAGCTTTCTTT. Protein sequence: CASSRGPGQGTPEAFF.

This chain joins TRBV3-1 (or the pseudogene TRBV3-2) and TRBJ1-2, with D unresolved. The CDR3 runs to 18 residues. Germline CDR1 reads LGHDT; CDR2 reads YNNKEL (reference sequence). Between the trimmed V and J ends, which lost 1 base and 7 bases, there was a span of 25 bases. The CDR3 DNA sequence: TGTGCCAGCAGCCAAGTCCCATACGCCGAATCCCAAGCCGGTGGCTACACCTTC. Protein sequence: CASSQVPYAESQAGGYTF.

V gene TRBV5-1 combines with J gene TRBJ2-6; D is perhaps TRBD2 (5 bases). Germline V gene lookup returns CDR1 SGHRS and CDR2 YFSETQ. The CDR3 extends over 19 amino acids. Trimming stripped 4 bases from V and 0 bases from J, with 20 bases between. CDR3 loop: CASSPFSVRGISGANVLTF. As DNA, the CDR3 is TGCGCCAGCAGCCCTTTTAGCGTAAGAGGGATCTCTGGGGCCAACGTCCTGACTTTC.

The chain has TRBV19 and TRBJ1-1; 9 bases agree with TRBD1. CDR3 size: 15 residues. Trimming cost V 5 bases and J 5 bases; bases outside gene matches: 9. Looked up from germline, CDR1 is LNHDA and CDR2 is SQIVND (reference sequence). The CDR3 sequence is CASSGDRAVQTEAFF. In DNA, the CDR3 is TGTGCCAGTAGTGGGGACAGGGCGGTTCAAACTGAAGCTTTCTTT.

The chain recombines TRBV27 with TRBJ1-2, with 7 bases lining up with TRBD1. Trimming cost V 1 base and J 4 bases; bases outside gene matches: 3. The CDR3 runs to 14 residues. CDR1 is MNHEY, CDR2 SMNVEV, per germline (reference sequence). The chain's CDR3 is CASSLFAGGYGYTF. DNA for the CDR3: TGTGCCAGCAGTTTATTTGCAGGGGGCTATGGCTACACCTTC.

CDR3 residues: CASSLGRGLSTASPLHF. CDR3 nucleotide sequence: TGTGCCAGCAGCTTGGGCAGGGGGCTTTCTACGGCTTCACCCCTCCACTTT. V gene TRBV7-2 combines with J gene TRBJ1-6; TRBD1 aligns across 8 bases. V was pared by 3 bases and J by 9 bases, with 13 bases of the junction left unmatched. The CDR3 is made up of 17 amino acids. Germline V lookup: CDR1 SGHTA, CDR2 FQGNSA.

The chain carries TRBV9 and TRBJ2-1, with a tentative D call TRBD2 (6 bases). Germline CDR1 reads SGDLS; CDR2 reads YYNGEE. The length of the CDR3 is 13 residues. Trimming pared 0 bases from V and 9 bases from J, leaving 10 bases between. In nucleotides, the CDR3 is TGTGCCAGCAGCGTAGTTTTCGGGGGTGAGCAGTTCTTC. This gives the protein CASSVVFGGEQFF. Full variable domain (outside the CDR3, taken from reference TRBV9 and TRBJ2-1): DSGVTQTPKHLITATGQRVTLRCSPRSGDLSVYWYQQSLDQGLQFLIQYYNGEERAKGNILERFSAQQFPDLHSELNLSSLELGDSALYFCASSVVFGGEQFFGPGTRLTVL.

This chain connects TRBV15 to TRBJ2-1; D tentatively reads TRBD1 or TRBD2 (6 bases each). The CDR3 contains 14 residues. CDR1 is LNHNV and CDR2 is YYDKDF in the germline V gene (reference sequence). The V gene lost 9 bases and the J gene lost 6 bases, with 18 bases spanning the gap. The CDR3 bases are TGTGCCACGAGGGGGGCTAGCGAGGTCAATGAGCAGTTCTTC. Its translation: CATRGASEVNEQFF.

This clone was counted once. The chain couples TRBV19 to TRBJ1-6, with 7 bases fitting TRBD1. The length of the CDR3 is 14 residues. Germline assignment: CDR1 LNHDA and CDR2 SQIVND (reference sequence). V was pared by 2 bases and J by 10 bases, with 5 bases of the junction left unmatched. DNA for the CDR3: TGTGCCAGTAGTATAATGCAGGGGGGATCACCCCTCCACTTT. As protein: CASSIMQGGSPLHF.

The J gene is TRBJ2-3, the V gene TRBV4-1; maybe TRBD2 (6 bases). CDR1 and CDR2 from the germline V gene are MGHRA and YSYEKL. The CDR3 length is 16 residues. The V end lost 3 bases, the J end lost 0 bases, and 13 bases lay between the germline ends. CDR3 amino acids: CASSQRGEASTDTQYF. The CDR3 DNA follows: TGCGCCAGCAGCCAGCGGGGTGAAGCTAGCACAGATACGCAGTATTTT.

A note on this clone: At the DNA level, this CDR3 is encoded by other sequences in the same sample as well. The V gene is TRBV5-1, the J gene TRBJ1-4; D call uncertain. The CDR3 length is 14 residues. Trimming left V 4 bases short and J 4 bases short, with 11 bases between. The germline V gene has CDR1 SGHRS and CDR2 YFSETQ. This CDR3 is CASSPAGYNEKLFF. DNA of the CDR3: TGCGCCAGCAGCCCGGCTGGCTATAATGAAAAACTGTTTTTT.

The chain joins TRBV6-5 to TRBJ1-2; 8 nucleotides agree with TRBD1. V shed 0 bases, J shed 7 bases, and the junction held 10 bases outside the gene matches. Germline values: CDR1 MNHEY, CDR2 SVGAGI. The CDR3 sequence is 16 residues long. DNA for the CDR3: TGTGCCAGCAGTTACTCCACAGGGGGATTGGGGTTTGGCTACACCTTC. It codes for CASSYSTGGLGFGYTF.

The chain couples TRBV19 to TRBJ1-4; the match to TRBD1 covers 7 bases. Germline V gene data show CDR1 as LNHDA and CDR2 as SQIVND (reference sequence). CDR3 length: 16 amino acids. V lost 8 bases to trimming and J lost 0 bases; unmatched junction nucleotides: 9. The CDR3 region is CASGRNRGATNEKLFF. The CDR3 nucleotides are TGTGCCAGTGGCCGGAACAGGGGCGCAACTAATGAAAAACTGTTTTTT. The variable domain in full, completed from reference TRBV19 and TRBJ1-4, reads DGGITQSPKYLFRKEGQNVTLSCEQNLNHDAMYWYRQDPGQGLRLIYYSQIVNDFQKGDIAEGYSVSREKKESFPLTVTSAQKNPTAFYLCASGRNRGATNEKLFFGSGTQLSVL.

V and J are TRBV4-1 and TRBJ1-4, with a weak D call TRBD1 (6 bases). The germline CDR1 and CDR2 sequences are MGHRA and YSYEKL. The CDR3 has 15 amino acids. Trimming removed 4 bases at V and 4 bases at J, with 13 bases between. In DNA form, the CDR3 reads TGCGCCAGCAGCCGACGGACAGAAAATAATGAAAAACTGTTTTTT. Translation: CASSRRTENNEKLFF.